This T cell receptor beta chain stems from a study of blood T cell repertoires in COVID-19. Study-wide background: From the United States, Italy and Spain came samples of acute and convalescent COVID-19. PBMCs, B-cell-depleted T cells, or T cells provided the cDNA or gDNA that made up the material.

The method was immunoSEQ multiplex PCR; TCRdb's version includes in-frame clones alone and lacks a portion of them. The top ten hold less than 3.5% of the sample, which has about 280,000 clones, 91% seen once. The germline gives CDR1 ENHRY, CDR2 SYGVKD. The CDR3 is 16 residues long. V lost 5 bases and J lost 2; bases outside the gene matches: 3. Contact with a PCR-confirmed or clinician-diagnosed COVID-19 case occurred within 2 weeks of entry. The V and J genes are TRBV10-3 and TRBJ2-1; 13 bases agree with TRBD2. This receptor was obtained from a man aged 35 to 55 who had been exposed to COVID-19. Input material: PBMCs or T cells enriched from blood (not recorded which). CDR3: CAISPGTSGAYNEQFF. DNA for the CDR3: TGTGCCATCAGTCCTGGGACTAGCGGGGCCTACAATGAGCAGTTCTTC.